By share of the sample, the clone carrying this TCR beta chain is medium-sized. Its antigen is as yet unknown. Clones were read by immunoSEQ multiplex PCR, and TCRdb kept only the in-frame ones, dropping some. The table lists around 20,000 clones, 68% of them singletons, with about 5% in the top ten. This sample is part of a study of PD-1 blockade in classical Hodgkin lymphoma. The CDR3 loop spans 15 amino acids. Trimming pared 4 bases from V and 10 bases from J, leaving 20 bases between. CDR1 and CDR2 from the germline V gene are SGDLS and YYNGEE. General study points: By cycle point C4D1, TCR diversity had risen significantly in CD4+ cells (but not CD8+ cells).

No patient escaped relapse after autologous stem cell transplantation, and brentuximab vedotin exposure varied. The sequences come from peripheral blood mononuclear cells (PBMCs), collected at baseline. The clonotype was recovered from a human donor with classical Hodgkin lymphoma. This chain connects TRBV9 to TRBJ1-4, with D perhaps matching TRBD1 (5 bases). CDR3 nucleotides: TGTGCCAGCAGCTCGGGACGGCCAATGAACGGAAAACTGTTTTTT. It codes for CASSSGRPMNGKLFF. The full variable domain, completed using reference TRBV9 and TRBJ1-4, is DSGVTQTPKHLITATGQRVTLRCSPRSGDLSVYWYQQSLDQGLQFLIQYYNGEERAKGNILERFSAQQFPDLHSELNLSSLELGDSALYFCASSSGRPMNGKLFFGSGTQLSVL.